A single sample is the source of the 28 T cell receptor beta chains below, sequenced in a study of T cell repertoires in cytomegalovirus infection. TCRdb itself ran the reads through MiXCR, one entry per CDR3 protein. This table holds hundreds of thousands of distinct CDR3 sequences, 35% to 45% found once. Sequencing was carried out using PBMCs. The receptor source for this set is a human donor in good health (CMV status not recorded). Some clones in this sample may be carry-over from other donors' samples.

CDR3 DNA: TGTGCCAGCCCCATTCCCGGGGGCTACTCCTACGAGCAGTACTTC. Its protein is CASPIPGGYSYEQYF. The rearrangement uses TRBV19 and TRBJ2-7, with D possibly being TRBD1 or TRBD2 (6 bases each). Germline CDR1 is LNHDA and CDR2 is SQIVND (reference sequence). The V and J ends lost 9 bases and 0 bases respectively, with 18 bases between them. The CDR3 has 15 residues.

Many counts were recorded for this clonotype. The chain is built from TRBV7-9 and TRBJ2-5; 7 nucleotides align to TRBD1. The J segment lost 5 bases and the V segment lost 4 bases, leaving 13 bases of the junction unmatched. Germline V CDR1 and CDR2: SEHNR, FQNEAQ (reference sequence). There are 16 residues in the CDR3. The DNA of the CDR3 is TGTGCCAGCAGCTCATGGGGGACAGAATCATTGGAGACCCAGTACTTC. Translated, it gives CASSSWGTESLETQYF.

The chain recombines TRBV19 with TRBJ1-1, with D possibly matching TRBD1 (5 bases). Germline CDR1 and CDR2: LNHDA and SQIVND (reference sequence). This CDR3 contains 12 residues. With 7 bases removed from V and 5 bases from J, the gap between germline ends came to 11 bases. The CDR3 DNA reads as TGTGCCAGTAATCCGGGACGGACTGAAGCTTTCTTT. Translated, it gives CASNPGRTEAFF.

As regards this clonotype: The final CDR3 position lacks the conserved phenylalanine or tryptophan, pointing to a likely read error. It is unclear where the CDR3 begins or ends on the DNA, so no DNA is shown, and the CDR3 is as TCRdb lists it. The chain couples TRBV28 to TRBJ2-1; the table's D gene call, TRBD1, was not cross checked with the DNA. The germline V gene encodes CDR1 MDHEN and CDR2 SYDVKM. The CDR3 is 18 residues long, ends included. CDR3 sequence reads: CASRGLQGTQISYNEQLL.

There are a few counts of this clonotype. The genes are TRBV20-1 and TRBJ2-5; 8 bases match TRBD1. J gave up 2 bases and V 6 bases, and 26 bases lay outside the gene matches. The CDR3 spans 20 residues. The germline CDR1 and CDR2 sequences are DFQATT and SNEGSKA (reference sequence). CDR3 in amino acids: CSARGTSSSWTGKIQETQYF. The CDR3 nucleotides are TGCAGTGCCAGGGGGACGTCGTCGTCTTGGACAGGGAAGATACAAGAGACCCAGTACTTC.

In its sample, this clonotype was seen many times. One end of the junction does not line up with germline, which may come from a read error. The V gene is TRBV7-7, the J gene TRBJ2-1; 12 bases line up with TRBD2. Looked up from germline, CDR1 is SSHAT and CDR2 is FNYEAQ (reference sequence). The CDR3 has 16 amino acids. The CDR3 DNA reads as TGTGCTAGCAGCCCTCGGGGGACTAGCGGGTACAATGAGCAGTTCTTC. This encodes CASSPRGTSGYNEQFF.

This chain connects TRBV27 to TRBJ2-4; 10 bases map to TRBD1. CDR3 length equals 13 residues. Germline V CDR1 and CDR2: MNHEY, SMNVEV (reference sequence). The junction had 3 bases not matched to a gene; V was cut back by 5 bases and J by 8 bases. CDR3 bases: TGTGCCAGCAGTGGGACAGGGGTGGACATTCAGTACTTC. Translating gives CASSGTGVDIQYF.

The chain employs TRBV6-6 and TRBJ1-6; D gene ambiguous. Germline assignment: CDR1 MNHNY and CDR2 SVGAGI (reference sequence). CDR3 length: 15 amino acids. Between the trimmed V and J ends, which lost 5 bases and 2 bases, there was a span of 10 bases. CDR3 region: CASSNGRPYNSPLHF. CDR3 nucleotides: TGTGCCAGCAGTAACGGACGTCCCTATAATTCACCCCTCCACTTT.

The rearrangement joins TRBV18 to TRBJ2-7; D unresolved. Germline lookup yields CDR1 KGHSH and CDR2 LQKENI. Trimming took off 2 bases at V and 2 bases at J, with 16 bases between the two ends. CDR3 size: 16 residues. As DNA, the CDR3 is TGTGCCAGCTCACCAGAAGAGGCACAGTTGACCTACGAGCAGTACTTC. Translation gives CASSPEEAQLTYEQYF.

This clonotype came up many times. The chain uses TRBV4-1 and TRBJ1-2; possibly TRBD1 for D (5 bases). V lost 1 base and J lost 8, with 17 bases in between. Germline assignment: CDR1 MGHRA and CDR2 YSYEKL. The CDR3 consists of 15 residues. The DNA for the CDR3 is TGCGCCAGCAGCCAAGTTGTGGCGGGTAGGGGCGGCTACACCTTC. As protein: CASSQVVAGRGGYTF.

This clonotype was observed a few times. V is TRBV29-1 and J is TRBJ1-4; D gene unclear. V gave up 4 bases and J gave up 7 bases, with 19 bases separating them. Per the germline V gene, CDR1 is SQVTM and CDR2 is ANQGSEA. The CDR3 is made up of 15 amino acids. The CDR3 spells CSVAVRRTVGEKLFF. CDR3 bases: TGCAGCGTTGCAGTGAGGCGGACTGTCGGTGAAAAACTGTTTTTT.

V is TRBV10-3 and J is TRBJ2-7; D possibly corresponds to TRBD1 (5 bases). The ends were cut back, 3 bases at V and 2 bases at J, with 11 bases in the middle. This CDR3 is 14 amino acids long. Germline CDR1 and CDR2: ENHRY and SYGVKD. CDR3 protein: CAISDTGPTYEQYF. CDR3 nucleotides: TGTGCCATCAGTGATACAGGTCCCACCTACGAGCAGTACTTC.

This clonotype has just one count. This chain joins TRBV6-6 and TRBJ2-6, with D possibly TRBD2 on 5 matching bases. With 5 bases removed from V and 7 bases from J, the gap between germline ends came to 9 bases. This CDR3 is 13 amino acids long. Germline V lookup: CDR1 MNHNY, CDR2 SVGAGI (reference sequence). CDR3 in amino acids: CASSARDANVLTF. In DNA, the CDR3 is TGTGCCAGCAGTGCCCGGGATGCCAACGTCCTGACTTTC.

This clonotype came up a few times. The rearrangement joins TRBV7-6 to TRBJ2-7, with D possibly being TRBD1 or TRBD2 (5 bases each). V lost 3 bases, J lost 9 bases, and 15 bases lay in between. Germline CDR1 reads SGHVS; CDR2 reads FNYEAQ. The CDR3 length is 13 residues. This CDR3 is CASSLQGETGQYF. The CDR3 DNA reads as TGTGCCAGCAGCTTGCAGGGAGAGACGGGGCAGTACTTC. The full variable domain, completed using reference TRBV7-6 and TRBJ2-7, is GAGVSQSPRYKVTKRGQDVALRCDPISGHVSLYWYRQALGQGPEFLTYFNYEAQQDKSGLPNDRFSAERPEGSISTLTIQRTEQRDSAMYRCASSLQGETGQYFGPGTRLTVT.

The rearrangement joins TRBV10-3 to TRBJ2-7; no clear D. The germline V and J ends were trimmed by 0 bases and 5 bases, with 8 bases remaining between them. The length of the CDR3 is 13 residues. The germline V gene encodes CDR1 ENHRY and CDR2 SYGVKD. DNA of the CDR3: TGTGCCATCAGTGAGTCGAAGGTCCACGAGCAGTACTTC. As protein: CAISESKVHEQYF.

As regards this clonotype: The conserved closing phenylalanine or tryptophan is absent in this CDR3, likely reflecting a read error. This chain joins TRBV12-3 or TRBV12-4 and TRBJ1-5; weak D call: TRBD1 (6 bases). The CDR3 totals 15 residues. The ends were cut back, 6 bases at V and 6 bases at J, with 18 bases in the middle. CDR3 residues: CASRPGGGAGQPQHL. The CDR3 bases are TGTGCCAGCAGACCTGGTGGGGGCGCGGGTCAGCCCCAGCATTTA.

There are many counts of this clonotype. The V and J genes are TRBV6-1 and TRBJ2-1; tentatively, D is TRBD2 (6 bases). CDR1 is MNHNS and CDR2 is SASEGT in the germline V gene. This CDR3 is built from 16 residues. With 4 bases removed from V and 0 bases from J, the gap between germline ends came to 13 bases. CDR3 nucleotides: TGTGCCAGCAGTGCTACTAGCAGGAGCTCCTACAATGAGCAGTTCTTC. It yields the protein CASSATSRSSYNEQFF.

This sequence joins TRBV9 and TRBJ1-2; no reliable D call. Per germline, CDR1 SGDLS and CDR2 YYNGEE. The CDR3 contains 14 residues. V dropped 3 bases and J dropped 6 bases, with 15 bases sitting between them. As DNA, the CDR3 is TGTGCCAGCAGCGCTCCATCGACCCCCGATGGCTACACCTTC. As protein: CASSAPSTPDGYTF.

The chain couples TRBV28 to TRBJ1-4; 8 nucleotides match TRBD1. The germline V gene encodes CDR1 MDHEN and CDR2 SYDVKM. This CDR3 has 14 residues. The junction had 2 bases not matched to a gene; V was cut back by 2 bases and J by 6 bases. The CDR3 loop is CASSLLDRDEKLFF. The CDR3 DNA is TGTGCCAGCAGTTTACTGGACAGGGATGAAAAACTGTTTTTT.

This clonotype was seen a few times. CDR3 sequence reads: CASSYSQGKTQYF. The CDR3 DNA reads as TGTGCCAGCAGTTACTCGCAGGGAAAGACCCAGTACTTC. J is TRBJ2-5 and V is TRBV28, with D perhaps matching TRBD1 (5 bases). V shed 4 bases and J shed 6 bases, with 12 bases lying between them. The germline V gene has CDR1 MDHEN and CDR2 SYDVKM. The CDR3 runs 13 residues.

This clonotype came up once. This may stem from a read error, because a much larger clone lies one nucleotide away. The V and J genes are TRBV7-8 and TRBJ2-1; 7 bases are shared with TRBD2. The CDR3 totals 15 residues. Germline CDR1 reads SGHVS; CDR2 reads FQNEAQ. The CDR3 sequence: CASSLLAGVGNEQLF. DNA of the CDR3: TGTGCCAGCAGCTTACTGGCGGGAGTAGGGAATGAGCAGTTGTTC.

Only a few counts were recorded for this clonotype. This chain connects TRBV19 to TRBJ2-1; 7 bases are a match to TRBD1. The CDR3 loop spans 16 amino acids. Trimming took 5 bases from V and 7 from J; bases not matched to a gene: 14. CDR1 LNHDA and CDR2 SQIVND come from the germline V gene (reference sequence). This CDR3 reads CASSVLTGMASNEQFF. CDR3 sequence (DNA): TGTGCCAGTAGTGTACTGACAGGGATGGCTTCAAATGAGCAGTTCTTC.

This chain joins TRBV4-1 and TRBJ1-1, with a weak D call TRBD1 (6 bases). Germline V CDR1 and CDR2: MGHRA, YSYEKL. This CDR3 is 17 amino acids long. V gave up 3 bases and J gave up 3 bases, with 20 bases separating them. The CDR3 spells CASSQGGGGWLDTEAFF. As DNA, the CDR3 is TGCGCCAGCAGCCAGGGGGGGGGGGGCTGGTTGGACACTGAAGCTTTCTTT.

This clonotype was detected only a few times. The chain joins TRBV7-6 to TRBJ1-6; perhaps TRBD1 as D (5 bases). The CDR3 has 15 amino acids. V lost 5 bases and J 11 bases, leaving 19 bases between the germline ends. CDR1 and CDR2 from the germline V gene are SGHVS and FNYEAQ. The CDR3 region is CASSVRDSGVAPLHF. The CDR3 coding sequence is TGTGCCAGCAGCGTCCGGGACTCTGGCGTCGCACCCCTCCACTTT.

This chain joins TRBV6-6 and TRBJ2-1; D may match TRBD1 or TRBD2 (7 bases each). The CDR3 has 14 amino acids. V lost 6 bases and J 4 bases, leaving 13 bases between the germline ends. The germline gives CDR1 MNHNY, CDR2 SVGAGI (reference sequence). The CDR3 bases are TGTGCCAGCAGGGGAGCGGGACAGTACAATGAGCAGTTCTTC. Residues: CASRGAGQYNEQFF.

The table lists this clonotype with many counts. The genes are TRBV6-1 and TRBJ1-6; possibly TRBD1 for D (6 bases). This CDR3 has 19 amino acids. V dropped 4 bases and J dropped 5 bases, with 24 bases sitting between them. Per the germline V gene, CDR1 is MNHNS and CDR2 is SASEGT. CDR3: CASSAFVGTTKKHNSPLHF. CDR3 nucleotides: TGTGCCAGCAGTGCATTCGTCGGGACAACAAAGAAACATAATTCACCCCTCCACTTT.

This chain uses TRBV29-1 with TRBJ1-2; the D is unclear. V was clipped by 8 bases and J by 4 bases, with 20 bases between them. Germline V gene data show CDR1 as SQVTM and CDR2 as ANQGSEA. The CDR3 has 14 amino acids. The CDR3 loop reads CSILGWWPPYGYTF. CDR3 bases: TGCAGCATCCTGGGATGGTGGCCGCCCTATGGCTACACCTTC.

This chain connects TRBV19 to TRBJ1-2; D may be TRBD1 (6 bases). Trimming took 3 bases from V and 4 from J, leaving 15 bases between them. CDR1 LNHDA and CDR2 SQIVND come from the germline V gene (reference sequence). This CDR3 is 15 amino acids long. The chain's CDR3 is CASSMSDSILYGYTF. The CDR3 DNA reads as TGTGCCAGTAGTATGTCGGACAGCATCCTCTATGGCTACACCTTC. The whole variable domain, remainder taken from reference TRBV19 and TRBJ1-2, is DGGITQSPKYLFRKEGQNVTLSCEQNLNHDAMYWYRQDPGQGLRLIYYSQIVNDFQKGDIAEGYSVSREKKESFPLTVTSAQKNPTAFYLCASSMSDSILYGYTFGSGTRLTVV.